Listed below are T cell receptor beta chains from one sample, sequenced in a study of cytomegalovirus exposure and HLA in healthy donors. Libraries were prepared by immunoSEQ multiplex PCR; TCRdb keeps only in-frame clonotypes and omits some of them. Its table records about 200,000 clones. Sequencing was done on a sample of PBMCs. The origin of the receptors is a girl aged 2 to 10 in good health and CMV-seropositive. CDR3s include the opening cysteine and the closing phenylalanine or tryptophan. Each record gives: J gene, D gene, CDR3 length, V gene, CDR3 protein, CDR3 DNA. D genes are given only for firm matches.

TRBJ2-1	TRBD2	15	TRBV5-1	CASSPMTSGYNEQFF	TGCGCCAGCAGCCCAATGACTAGCGGCTACAATGAGCAGTTCTTC
TRBJ1-6	.	15	TRBV2	CASSAGRGEDSPLHF	TGTGCCAGCAGTGCGGGTAGAGGGGAGGATTCACCCCTCCACTTT
TRBJ1-2	TRBD1	14	TRBV2	CASSFNQGAYGYTF	TGTGCCAGCAGTTTCAATCAGGGGGCTTATGGCTACACCTTC
TRBJ2-3	TRBD1	14	TRBV29-1	CSVRDRGRLDTQYF	TGCAGCGTTCGGGACAGGGGACGCTTGGATACGCAGTATTTT
TRBJ2-7	TRBD1	13	TRBV13	CASSPAGGYEQYF	TGTGCCAGCAGCCCCGCAGGGGGCTACGAGCAGTACTTC
TRBJ2-5	TRBD2	16	TRBV9	CASSAYLAGGGETQYF	TGTGCCAGCAGCGCTTATCTAGCGGGAGGGGGAGAGACCCAGTACTTC
TRBJ2-7	.	13	TRBV19	CASSRRDRLEQYF	TGTGCCAGTAGTAGGCGGGACCGTCTTGAGCAGTACTTC
TRBJ2-1	TRBD1	17	TRBV29-1	CSVVHRQGQLPCNEQFF	TGCAGCGTCGTACACAGACAGGGGCAACTCCCCTGCAATGAGCAGTTCTTC
TRBJ2-6	TRBD2	17	TRBV28	CASSPVAGVLGANVLTF	TGTGCCAGCAGTCCCGTAGCGGGAGTTCTTGGGGCCAACGTCCTGACTTTC
TRBJ1-1	TRBD1	16	TRBV19	CASSMAEGAIDTEAFF	TGTGCCAGTAGTATGGCGGAGGGGGCTATTGACACTGAAGCTTTCTTT
TRBJ2-7	TRBD2	16	TRBV28	CASSFGVAGDAGEQYF	TGTGCCAGCAGTTTTGGGGTAGCGGGAGACGCGGGGGAGCAGTACTTC
TRBJ1-1	.	14	TRBV5-6	CASSSGQPGTEAFF	TGTGCCAGCAGCTCCGGACAGCCGGGTACTGAAGCTTTCTTT
TRBJ1-2	TRBD1	12	TRBV6-5	CASRGDSYGYTF	TGTGCCAGCAGGGGGGACAGCTATGGCTACACCTTC
TRBJ2-7	.	14	TRBV6-5	CASNGGGTAYEQYF	TGTGCCAGCAATGGGGGAGGCACAGCCTACGAGCAGTACTTC
TRBJ2-2	TRBD2	17	TRBV2	CASHAGLAVVDGGELFF	TGTGCCAGCCACGCGGGACTAGCGGTAGTCGACGGCGGGGAGCTGTTTTTT
TRBJ2-5	TRBD2	15	TRBV18	CASSPPGGRQETQYF	TGTGCCAGCTCACCACCGGGAGGGCGCCAAGAGACCCAGTACTTC
TRBJ2-2	.	15	TRBV2	CASSVRVSPAGELFF	TGTGCCAGCAGTGTCAGGGTTTCCCCTGCCGGGGAGCTGTTTTTT
TRBJ2-3	.	13	TRBV6-1	CASKYSSADTQYF	TGTGCCAGCAAGTACAGTTCCGCAGATACGCAGTATTTT
TRBJ2-3	TRBD2	17	TRBV4-1	CASSQDRTSGEADTQYF	TGCGCCAGCAGCCAAGATAGAACCAGCGGGGAGGCAGATACGCAGTATTTT
TRBJ2-3	TRBD2	16	TRBV15	CATSRASGRSTDTQYF	TGTGCCACCAGCAGAGCTAGCGGGAGAAGCACAGATACGCAGTATTTT
TRBJ1-5	.	15	TRBV11-1	CASSPSGGGNQPQHF	TGTGCCAGCAGCCCGAGTGGGGGCGGTAATCAGCCCCAGCATTTT
TRBJ2-1	.	17	TRBV14	CASSQDRWLLDHNEQFF	TGTGCCAGCAGCCAAGATAGATGGCTCCTAGACCACAATGAGCAGTTCTTC
TRBJ2-1	.	16	TRBV27	CASSLPGLSEVGEQFF	TGTGCCAGCAGTCTTCCGGGACTTTCAGAAGTGGGCGAGCAGTTCTTC
TRBJ1-4	.	14	TRBV18	CASSTDPTNEKLFF	TGTGCCAGCTCGACAGACCCAACTAATGAAAAACTGTTTTTT
TRBJ1-4	TRBD1	13	TRBV28	CASEGTGNEKLFF	TGTGCCAGCGAAGGGACAGGGAATGAAAAACTGTTTTTT
TRBJ2-7	TRBD2	17	TRBV7-9	CASSLGVQASGTYEQYF	TGTGCCAGCAGCTTAGGGGTGCAGGCTAGCGGGACCTACGAGCAGTACTTC
TRBJ2-2	.	15	TRBV4-1	CASSQFATGIGELFF	TGCGCCAGCAGCCAATTCGCCACAGGAATCGGGGAGCTGTTTTTT
TRBJ2-7	.	14	TRBV29-1	CSVGHRVNSYEQYF	TGCAGCGTCGGTCACAGGGTGAACTCCTACGAGCAGTACTTC
TRBJ1-4	.	14	TRBV4-2	CASSQGQGGEKLFF	TGTGCCAGCAGCCAAGGGCAGGGCGGCGAAAAACTGTTTTTT
TRBJ2-3	TRBD2	16	TRBV7-2	CASSLAGGLATDTQYF	TGTGCCAGCAGCTTAGCGGGGGGACTAGCCACAGATACGCAGTATTTT
TRBJ1-2	.	12	TRBV9	CASSTQSSGYTF	TGTGCCAGCAGCACCCAGTCTTCCGGCTACACCTTC
TRBJ2-7	.	17	TRBV4-2	CASSQIQGKAQWGEQYF	TGTGCCAGCAGCCAAATACAGGGAAAGGCCCAATGGGGCGAGCAGTACTTC
TRBJ1-2	TRBD1	16	TRBV5-4	CASAGGQGRANYGYTF	TGTGCCAGCGCGGGGGGACAGGGCAGAGCTAACTATGGCTACACCTTC
TRBJ2-3	TRBD2	15	TRBV10-1	CASSRLAGEADTQYF	TGCGCCAGCAGTCGACTAGCGGGAGAGGCAGATACGCAGTATTTT
TRBJ1-2	.	14	TRBV9	CASSVGGDKDGYTF	TGTGCCAGCAGCGTAGGAGGGGACAAGGATGGCTACACCTTC
TRBJ1-3	.	13	TRBV5-4	CASSRDSGNTIYF	TGTGCCAGCAGCCGGGACTCTGGAAACACCATATATTTT
TRBJ1-1	.	11	TRBV5-4	CASSIRDTLFF	TGTGCCAGCAGCATACGGGACACGCTCTTCTTT
TRBJ1-5	TRBD1	14	TRBV28	CASSPGGDYQPQHF	TGTGCCAGCAGCCCAGGGGGCGACTATCAGCCCCAGCATTTT
TRBJ2-3	TRBD1	15	TRBV2	CASRNRDRGTDTQYF	TGTGCCAGCAGGAACCGGGACAGGGGAACAGATACGCAGTATTTT
TRBJ2-1	.	17	TRBV11-2	CASSLGAAVSSYNEQFF	TGTGCCAGCAGCTTAGGAGCAGCGGTAAGCTCCTACAATGAGCAGTTCTTC
TRBJ2-7	.	14	TRBV5-6	CASSLGAAFYEQYF	TGTGCCAGCAGCTTGGGAGCGGCATTCTACGAGCAGTACTTC
TRBJ1-1	.	15	TRBV5-6	CASSFFSTGNTEAFF	TGTGCCAGCAGCTTCTTCTCGACGGGGAACACTGAAGCTTTCTTT
TRBJ2-7	.	14	TRBV5-5	CASSLTGRSYEQYF	TGTGCCAGCAGCCTGACAGGGAGGTCCTACGAGCAGTACTTC
TRBJ1-1	.	15	TRBV27	CASSFGAGRNTEAFF	TGTGCCAGCAGTTTCGGAGCGGGAAGGAACACTGAAGCTTTCTTT
TRBJ2-7	.	13	TRBV5-1	CASSLAGSNEQYF	TGCGCCAGCAGCTTGGCCGGGAGCAACGAGCAGTACTTC
TRBJ2-2	.	15	TRBV7-8	CASSSLVGGTGELFF	TGTGCCAGCAGCTCCTTGGTGGGGGGCACCGGGGAGCTGTTTTTT
TRBJ2-2	TRBD2	19	TRBV7-2	CASSLGPLGLAGRTGELFF	TGTGCCAGCAGCTTAGGCCCCTTGGGACTAGCCGGGAGGACCGGGGAGCTGTTTTTT
TRBJ1-1	.	11	TRBV20-1	CSANSAGGAFF	TGCAGCGCGAATTCGGCAGGAGGTGCTTTCTTT